A selection of T cell receptor beta chains follows, all from one sample in a study of blood T cell repertoires in COVID-19. The table came from immunoSEQ multiplex PCR; TCRdb's copy has only in-frame clones and leaves some out. The data show about 38,000 clones, nearly 90% seen once. Sequencing was done on a sample of peripheral blood. The receptors originated from a man aged 60-69 years with COVID-19, enrolled during active disease. Both conserved end residues are part of each CDR3. The D gene is left open where the match is weak. Size values are once, few and many counts, or a class for expanded clones, and some rows have none.

cdr3_aa: CASSLLTGSGNTIYF
cdr3_nt: TGTGCCAGCAGTTTATTGACGGGCTCTGGAAACACCATATATTTT
d_call: -
v_call: TRBV28
j_call: TRBJ1-3
clone_size: -

cdr3_aa: CASSSGLFYGYTF
cdr3_nt: TGTGCCAGCAGTTCCGGACTGTTCTATGGCTACACCTTC
d_call: -
v_call: TRBV28
j_call: TRBJ1-2
clone_size: once

cdr3_aa: CASSLQERPGELFF
cdr3_nt: TGTGCCAGCAGCTTACAAGAGCGACCCGGGGAGCTGTTTTTT
d_call: -
v_call: TRBV7-9
j_call: TRBJ2-2
clone_size: -

cdr3_aa: CASSSVRGDTQYF
cdr3_nt: TGTGCCAGCAGCTCCGTGCGGGGAGATACGCAGTATTTT
d_call: -
v_call: TRBV7-2
j_call: TRBJ2-3
clone_size: -

cdr3_aa: CASSRAGAQPQHF
cdr3_nt: TGTGCCAGTAGTAGGGCGGGGGCTCAGCCCCAGCATTTT
d_call: -
v_call: TRBV19
j_call: TRBJ1-5
clone_size: few

cdr3_aa: CASSSGGTSYQPQHF
cdr3_nt: TGTGCCAGCAGCTCTGGTGGGACATCTTATCAGCCCCAGCATTTT
d_call: -
v_call: TRBV27
j_call: TRBJ1-5
clone_size: -

cdr3_aa: CASSGGLATNTGELFF
cdr3_nt: TGTGCCAGCAGCGGGGGACTAGCGACGAACACCGGGGAGCTGTTTTTT
d_call: TRBD2
v_call: TRBV9
j_call: TRBJ2-2
clone_size: -

cdr3_aa: CASSPGGSTEAFF
cdr3_nt: TGTGCCAGCAGTCCCGGGGGAAGCACTGAAGCTTTCTTT
d_call: -
v_call: TRBV12-3/TRBV12-4
j_call: TRBJ1-1
clone_size: -

cdr3_aa: CASSSGQGFYEQYF
cdr3_nt: TGCGCCAGCAGCTCCGGACAGGGGTTTTACGAGCAGTACTTC
d_call: TRBD1
v_call: TRBV5-1
j_call: TRBJ2-7
clone_size: -

cdr3_aa: CASSEEGSWNGYTF
cdr3_nt: TGCGCCAGCAGTGAGGAAGGGAGTTGGAATGGCTACACCTTC
d_call: -
v_call: TRBV10-2
j_call: TRBJ1-2
clone_size: -

cdr3_aa: CASSYPYRRNTEAFF
cdr3_nt: TGTGCCAGCAGCTATCCTTACAGGCGGAACACTGAAGCTTTCTTT
d_call: -
v_call: TRBV11-3
j_call: TRBJ1-1
clone_size: -

cdr3_aa: CASSPPDRAWEKLFF
cdr3_nt: TGTGCCAGCAGTCCGCCGGACAGGGCTTGGGAAAAACTGTTTTTT
d_call: TRBD1
v_call: TRBV28
j_call: TRBJ1-4
clone_size: -

cdr3_aa: CASSPAGLSQHQPQHF
cdr3_nt: TGTGCCAGCAGCCCAGCAGGTTTATCTCAGCATCAGCCCCAGCATTTT
d_call: -
v_call: TRBV11-3
j_call: TRBJ1-5
clone_size: -

cdr3_aa: CASKGQDTEAFF
cdr3_nt: TGTGCCAGTAAAGGACAGGACACTGAAGCTTTCTTT
d_call: TRBD1
v_call: TRBV19
j_call: TRBJ1-1
clone_size: -

cdr3_aa: CASSLMTSGRVGELFF
cdr3_nt: TGTGCCAGCAGCTTAATGACTAGCGGGAGGGTCGGGGAGCTGTTTTTT
d_call: TRBD2
v_call: TRBV7-3
j_call: TRBJ2-2
clone_size: -

cdr3_aa: CASSPSARTAGEQYF
cdr3_nt: TGTGCCAGCAGCCCAAGCGCTCGAACGGCGGGCGAGCAGTACTTC
d_call: -
v_call: TRBV7-8
j_call: TRBJ2-7
clone_size: once

cdr3_aa: CASMPEAGRGEAFF
cdr3_nt: TGTGCCAGCATGCCAGAGGCGGGGCGGGGTGAAGCTTTCTTT
d_call: -
v_call: TRBV14
j_call: TRBJ1-1
clone_size: -

cdr3_aa: CASSEMGRQGAGDTQYF
cdr3_nt: TGTGCCAGCAGTGAAATGGGAAGACAGGGGGCGGGAGATACGCAGTATTTT
d_call: TRBD1
v_call: TRBV6-1
j_call: TRBJ2-3
clone_size: once

cdr3_aa: CASSPIRDFGYEQFF
cdr3_nt: TGTGCTAGCAGCCCGATCAGGGACTTCGGCTATGAGCAGTTCTTC
d_call: -
v_call: TRBV7-7
j_call: TRBJ2-1
clone_size: -

cdr3_aa: CASSWGPGDQPQHF
cdr3_nt: TGCGCCAGCAGCTGGGGACCGGGAGATCAGCCCCAGCATTTT
d_call: -
v_call: TRBV5-1
j_call: TRBJ1-5
clone_size: -

cdr3_aa: CAISESASGGEQFF
cdr3_nt: TGTGCCATCAGTGAGTCGGCTAGCGGCGGTGAGCAGTTCTTC
d_call: TRBD2
v_call: TRBV10-3
j_call: TRBJ2-1
clone_size: -

cdr3_aa: CASSPTPGSVEEQFF
cdr3_nt: TGCGCCAGCAGCCCGACTCCCGGGTCTGTTGAAGAGCAGTTCTTC
d_call: -
v_call: TRBV4-1
j_call: TRBJ2-1
clone_size: -

cdr3_aa: CASSQTEESPLHF
cdr3_nt: TGTGCCAGCAGCCAGACCGAGGAATCACCCCTCCACTTT
d_call: -
v_call: TRBV7-8
j_call: TRBJ1-6
clone_size: once

cdr3_aa: CSVGLNGELFF
cdr3_nt: TGCAGCGTTGGGCTCAACGGGGAGCTGTTTTTT
d_call: -
v_call: TRBV29-1
j_call: TRBJ2-2
clone_size: -

cdr3_aa: CASSLKGATEAFF
cdr3_nt: TGTGCCAGCAGCTTGAAGGGGGCCACTGAAGCTTTCTTT
d_call: TRBD1
v_call: TRBV5-4
j_call: TRBJ1-1
clone_size: once

cdr3_aa: CSVDTGTSGGNEQFF
cdr3_nt: TGCAGCGTTGATACCGGGACTAGCGGGGGCAATGAGCAGTTCTTC
d_call: TRBD2
v_call: TRBV29-1
j_call: TRBJ2-1
clone_size: -

cdr3_aa: CAWILAGGKNSPLHF
cdr3_nt: TGTGCCTGGATCCTCGCAGGGGGCAAGAATTCACCCCTCCACTTT
d_call: TRBD1
v_call: TRBV30
j_call: TRBJ1-6
clone_size: -

cdr3_aa: CASSIGGKGTEAFF
cdr3_nt: TGTGCCAGTAGTATAGGGGGCAAAGGAACTGAAGCTTTCTTT
d_call: -
v_call: TRBV19
j_call: TRBJ1-1
clone_size: -

cdr3_aa: CASSKAVSNEQFF
cdr3_nt: TGCGCCAGCAGCAAGGCGGTGTCGAATGAGCAGTTCTTC
d_call: -
v_call: TRBV4-1
j_call: TRBJ2-1
clone_size: -

cdr3_aa: CARRRDNLTGELFF
cdr3_nt: TGCGCCAGGAGACGGGACAACCTCACCGGGGAGCTGTTTTTT
d_call: -
v_call: TRBV10-1
j_call: TRBJ2-2
clone_size: -

cdr3_aa: CASSLVGVDYGYTF
cdr3_nt: TGTGCCAGCAGCTTGGTAGGGGTGGACTATGGCTACACCTTC
d_call: -
v_call: TRBV5-5
j_call: TRBJ1-2
clone_size: once

cdr3_aa: CASSLSGNNYEQYF
cdr3_nt: TGTGCCAGCAGTTTATCGGGGAACAACTACGAACAGTACTTC
d_call: -
v_call: TRBV28
j_call: TRBJ2-7
clone_size: -

cdr3_aa: CASSKGFGIRLAGSYEQYF
cdr3_nt: TGTGCCAGCAGCAAAGGATTCGGGATACGCCTAGCGGGATCCTACGAGCAGTACTTC
d_call: -
v_call: TRBV21-1
j_call: TRBJ2-7
clone_size: -

cdr3_aa: CATRDRKNTEAFF
cdr3_nt: TGTGCCACCCGGGACAGGAAGAACACTGAAGCTTTCTTT
d_call: TRBD1
v_call: TRBV2
j_call: TRBJ1-1
clone_size: -

cdr3_aa: CASSLALIAGPYEQYF
cdr3_nt: TGTGCCAGCAGCTTGGCTTTGATAGCGGGCCCCTACGAGCAGTACTTC
d_call: TRBD2
v_call: TRBV5-8
j_call: TRBJ2-7
clone_size: -

cdr3_aa: CASSSAGGRGEQFF
cdr3_nt: TGTGCCAGCAGCTCTGCGGGAGGCCGAGGTGAGCAGTTCTTC
d_call: TRBD2
v_call: TRBV3-1/TRBV3-2
j_call: TRBJ2-1
clone_size: -

cdr3_aa: CASSLEPTGTGTSTDTQYF
cdr3_nt: TGCGCCAGCAGCTTGGAACCTACTGGGACAGGAACTAGCACAGATACGCAGTATTTT
d_call: TRBD1
v_call: TRBV5-1
j_call: TRBJ2-3
clone_size: once

cdr3_aa: CASSFSGAGNTIYF
cdr3_nt: TGTGCCAGCAGCTTCTCGGGGGCTGGAAACACCATATATTTT
d_call: -
v_call: TRBV6-5
j_call: TRBJ1-3
clone_size: -

cdr3_aa: CAGEGLRKQETQYF
cdr3_nt: TGTGCGGGTGAGGGACTCCGGAAACAAGAGACCCAGTACTTC
d_call: -
v_call: TRBV21-1
j_call: TRBJ2-5
clone_size: -

cdr3_aa: CASSQDPLPSSGNTIYF
cdr3_nt: TGCGCCAGCAGCCAAGATCCATTGCCCAGCTCTGGAAACACCATATATTTT
d_call: -
v_call: TRBV4-1
j_call: TRBJ1-3
clone_size: -

cdr3_aa: CASSKVPLGLDTDTQYF
cdr3_nt: TGTGCCAGCAGCAAAGTCCCCCTGGGGCTGGACACAGATACGCAGTATTTT
d_call: -
v_call: TRBV21-1
j_call: TRBJ2-3
clone_size: -